The present T cell receptor beta chain was sequenced within a study of PD-L1 blockade in urothelial cancer. Study information: The year 2014 saw patients start atezolizumab, 1,200 mg intravenously every 3 weeks. Analyses used blood from 3 weeks (second dose) and 6 weeks after treatment start.

As to time point: peripheral blood 6 weeks after treatment start. Data came from immunoSEQ multiplex PCR; TCRdb stores just in-frame clones and leaves some out. The profile shows 53,000 or so clones, 85% to 90% of them singletons. Germline CDR1 is MNHEY and CDR2 is SVGAGI. Trimming pared 2 bases from V and 2 bases from J, leaving 15 bases between. The CDR3 consists of 16 residues. The sequenced sample was PBMCs, obtained around atezolizumab (anti-PD-L1) treatment. V gene TRBV6-5 combines with J gene TRBJ2-5; TRBD1 might be the D (5 bases). The clonotype comes from a man between 60 and 75 years old with urothelial cancer. CDR3 sequence: CASSYPKGQLQETQYF. The DNA for the CDR3 is TGTGCCAGCAGTTACCCGAAGGGGCAGTTACAAGAGACCCAGTACTTC.